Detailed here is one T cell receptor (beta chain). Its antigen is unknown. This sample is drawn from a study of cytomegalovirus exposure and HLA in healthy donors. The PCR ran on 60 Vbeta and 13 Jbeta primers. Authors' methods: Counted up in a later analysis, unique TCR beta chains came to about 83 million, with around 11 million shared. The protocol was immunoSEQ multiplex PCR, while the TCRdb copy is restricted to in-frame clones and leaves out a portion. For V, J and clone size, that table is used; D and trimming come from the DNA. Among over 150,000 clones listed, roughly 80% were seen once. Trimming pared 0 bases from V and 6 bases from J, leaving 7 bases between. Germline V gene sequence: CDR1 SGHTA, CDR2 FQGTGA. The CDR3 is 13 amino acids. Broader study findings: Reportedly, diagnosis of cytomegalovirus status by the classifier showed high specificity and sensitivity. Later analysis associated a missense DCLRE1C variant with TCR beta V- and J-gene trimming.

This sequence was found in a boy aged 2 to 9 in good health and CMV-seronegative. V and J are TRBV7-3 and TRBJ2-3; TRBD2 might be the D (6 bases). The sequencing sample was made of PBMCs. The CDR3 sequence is CASSLTGGDTQYF. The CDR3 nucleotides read TGTGCCAGCAGCTTAACTGGGGGGGATACGCAGTATTTT.